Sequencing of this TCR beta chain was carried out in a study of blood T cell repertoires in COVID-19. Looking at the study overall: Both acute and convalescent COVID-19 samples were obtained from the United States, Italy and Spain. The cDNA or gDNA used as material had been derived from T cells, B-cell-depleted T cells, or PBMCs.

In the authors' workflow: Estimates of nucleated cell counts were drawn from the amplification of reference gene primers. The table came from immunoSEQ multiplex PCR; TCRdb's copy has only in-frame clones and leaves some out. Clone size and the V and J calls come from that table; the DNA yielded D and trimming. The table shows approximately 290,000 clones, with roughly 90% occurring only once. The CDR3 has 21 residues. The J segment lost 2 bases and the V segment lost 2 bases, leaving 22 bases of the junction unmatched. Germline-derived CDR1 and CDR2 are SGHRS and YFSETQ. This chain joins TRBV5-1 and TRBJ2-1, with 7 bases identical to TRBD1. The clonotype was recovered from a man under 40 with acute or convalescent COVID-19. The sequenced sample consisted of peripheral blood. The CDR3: CASSFPNLSEGAQGTYNEQFF. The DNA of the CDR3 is TGCGCCAGCAGCTTCCCGAATCTGTCAGAGGGGGCTCAAGGGACCTACAATGAGCAGTTCTTC.